The table lists the clone carrying this TCR beta chain with a few counts. This CDR3 has 11 residues. Per germline, CDR1 SGHDT and CDR2 YYEEEE. Trimming left V 4 bases short and J 7 bases short, with 8 bases between. The data belong to a study of blood T cell repertoires in COVID-19. In the original analysis: By means of reference gene primer amplification, nucleated cell counts were estimated. Profiled with immunoSEQ multiplex PCR; TCRdb holds only in-frame clones, not every one. The V and J calls and clone size are taken from that table; D and trimming were inferred from the DNA. The sample has about 220,000 clones, roughly 88% seen once.

The material sequenced was peripheral blood. The receptor was isolated from a middle-aged man with active or convalescent COVID-19. The chain recombines TRBV5-6 with TRBJ1-1; no clear D. This CDR3 reads CASSRTDEAFF. DNA for the CDR3: TGTGCCAGCAGCCGCACAGATGAAGCTTTCTTT.